The 4 T cell receptor beta chains given below trace back to one sample, sequenced in a study of blood T cell repertoires in COVID-19. The data were produced by immunoSEQ multiplex PCR, yet TCRdb's version contains in-frame clones alone and is incomplete. Of 270,000 or so clones listed, about 87% were seen once; the top ten hold 0.95% to 1.5%. The sample was PBMCs or T cells enriched from blood (not recorded which). The origin of the receptors is a woman in her thirties or forties with acute COVID-19.

CDR3 in DNA: TGTGCCAGCAGTTTGCCCACGGGACAGGGGATCACTGAAGCTTTCTTT. It codes for CASSLPTGQGITEAFF. The J gene is TRBJ1-1, the V gene TRBV28; 10 nucleotides align to TRBD1. Germline CDR1 reads MDHEN; CDR2 reads SYDVKM. This CDR3 is 16 amino acids long. J was trimmed by 4 bases and V by 3 bases; bases with no gene match: 8. The entire variable domain, with the rest obtained from reference TRBV28 and TRBJ1-1, is as follows: DVKVTQSSRYLVKRTGEKVFLECVQDMDHENMFWYRQDPGLGLRLIYFSYDVKMKEKGDIPEGYSVSREKKERFSLILESASTNQTSMYLCASSLPTGQGITEAFFGQGTRLTVV.

Comment on this clone: At the DNA level, this CDR3 is encoded by other sequences in the same sample as well. This chain uses TRBV6-5 with TRBJ1-6, with D maybe TRBD1 (6 bases). The CDR3 has 15 residues. Between the trimmed V and J ends, which lost 0 bases and 7 bases, there was a span of 10 bases. The germline CDR1 and CDR2 sequences are MNHEY and SVGAGI. CDR3 DNA: TGTGCCAGCAGTTACTCTACAGGGAGCAATTCACCCCTCCACTTT. Residues: CASSYSTGSNSPLHF.

The chain combines TRBV18 with TRBJ2-1, with 7 positions matching TRBD2. This CDR3 contains 14 residues. The V and J ends lost 3 bases and 3 bases, in that order; junction bases with no gene match: 2. The germline V gene encodes CDR1 KGHSH and CDR2 LQKENI. In DNA form, the CDR3 reads TGTGCCAGCTCACCCCGGGGGGACTACAATGAGCAGTTCTTC. The encoded protein is CASSPRGDYNEQFF.

The genes are TRBV28 and TRBJ2-1; 10 bases line up with TRBD2. V lost 2 bases to trimming and J lost 0 bases; unmatched junction nucleotides: 19. Germline-derived CDR1 and CDR2 are MDHEN and SYDVKM. This CDR3 spans 22 amino acids. CDR3 loop: CASSLPLTSGNAGDRSYNEQFF. In nucleotides, the CDR3 is TGTGCCAGCAGTTTACCTCTCACTAGCGGGAACGCGGGCGACCGCTCCTACAATGAGCAGTTCTTC.